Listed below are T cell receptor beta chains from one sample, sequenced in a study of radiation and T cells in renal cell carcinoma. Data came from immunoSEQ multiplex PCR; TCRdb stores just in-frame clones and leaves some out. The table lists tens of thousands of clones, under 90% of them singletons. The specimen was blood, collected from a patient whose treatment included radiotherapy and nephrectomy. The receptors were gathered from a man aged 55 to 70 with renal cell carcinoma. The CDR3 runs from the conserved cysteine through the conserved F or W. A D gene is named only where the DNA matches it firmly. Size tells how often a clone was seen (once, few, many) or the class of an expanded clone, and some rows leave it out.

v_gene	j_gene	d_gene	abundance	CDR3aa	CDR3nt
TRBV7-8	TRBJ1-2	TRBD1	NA	CASSLGGQGFGYGYTF	TGTGCCAGCAGCTTAGGGGGACAGGGTTTCGGCTATGGCTACACCTTC
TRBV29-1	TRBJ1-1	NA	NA	CSFSLQHNTEAFF	TGCAGCTTCTCCCTTCAACACAACACTGAAGCTTTCTTT
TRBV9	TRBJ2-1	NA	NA	CASSVKGGYTYNEQFF	TGTGCCAGCAGCGTCAAAGGTGGGTACACCTACAATGAGCAGTTCTTC
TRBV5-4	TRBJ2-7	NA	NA	CASSLGYRRALHEQYF	TGTGCCAGCAGCTTGGGCTATAGGAGGGCCTTGCACGAGCAGTACTTC
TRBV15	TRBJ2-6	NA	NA	CATGEYAGANVLTF	TGTGCCACCGGAGAGTACGCTGGGGCCAACGTCCTGACTTTC
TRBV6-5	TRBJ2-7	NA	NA	CASSPRRVTYEQYF	TGTGCCAGCAGCCCCAGGAGGGTCACCTACGAGCAGTACTTC
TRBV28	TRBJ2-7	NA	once	CASSSPGSPYEQYF	TGTGCCAGCAGTTCCCCTGGCAGTCCCTACGAGCAGTACTTC
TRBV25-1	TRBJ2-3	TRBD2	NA	CASSDSGRSTDTQYF	TGTGCCAGCAGTGACAGCGGGAGGTCCACAGATACGCAGTATTTT
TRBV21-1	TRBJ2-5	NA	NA	CASEEKREKETQYF	TGTGCCAGCGAGGAGAAGCGGGAAAAAGAGACCCAGTACTTC
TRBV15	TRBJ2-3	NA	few	CATSRDYTDTQYF	TGTGCCACCAGCAGAGATTACACAGATACGCAGTATTTT
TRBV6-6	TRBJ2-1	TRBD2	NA	CASSSTSEGSYNEQFF	TGTGCCAGCAGTTCCACTAGCGAGGGATCCTACAATGAGCAGTTCTTC
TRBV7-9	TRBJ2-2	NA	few	CASSLSPENTGELFF	TGTGCCAGCAGCTTAAGTCCGGAGAACACCGGGGAGCTGTTTTTT
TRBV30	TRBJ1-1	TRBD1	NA	CAYGRAGGMNTEAFF	TGTGCCTATGGAAGGGCAGGGGGTATGAACACTGAAGCTTTCTTT
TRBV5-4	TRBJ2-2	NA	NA	CASSLEQENTGELFF	TGTGCCAGCAGCTTGGAACAAGAGAACACCGGGGAGCTGTTTTTT